This TCR beta chain was profiled in a study of blood T cell repertoires in COVID-19. Turning to the study itself: Nucleic acid was either cDNA or gDNA, and it came from T cells, B-cell-depleted T cells, or PBMCs.

This clone was observed a handful of times. Trimming took 0 bases from V and 0 from J, leaving 12 bases between them. CDR3 length: 16 residues. Germline lookup yields CDR1 GTSNPN and CDR2 SVGIG (reference sequence). Only in-frame clones appear in the TCRdb table, and some are missing; sequencing was by immunoSEQ multiplex PCR. The sample has over 75,000 clones; 60% to 85% are singletons. The gene calls are TRBV30 and TRBJ1-3; D is uncertain. The specimen was peripheral blood. This sequence was found in a man over 45 who had recovered from COVID-19. The CDR3 DNA reads TGTGCCTGGAGTGTAAGCTGGAGGACCTCTGGAAACACCATATATTTT. It specifies CAWSVSWRTSGNTIYF.